Each of the 20 T cell receptor beta chains below was sequenced from the same sample in a study of shared clonotypes between healthy human individuals. Produced via immunoSEQ multiplex PCR; TCRdb's table is partial and in-frame only. The sample includes some 1.1 million clones, approximately 80% of them seen just once. The sequencing sample was made of memory CD4+ T cells from PBMCs. Subset in this sample: CD45RA-negative fraction. Every receptor here comes from a man between 18 and 29 years old in good health. Some clones in this sample may be carry-over from other donors' samples.

The V gene is TRBV19, the J gene TRBJ2-7, with 8 bases that match TRBD2. Looked up from germline, CDR1 is LNHDA and CDR2 is SQIVND (reference sequence). Trimming at V came to 4 bases and at J to 6 bases, leaving 8 bases not matched to a gene. There are 14 residues in the CDR3. The DNA of the CDR3 is TGTGCCAGTAGTACAACCGGGACTAGTCGCGAGCAGTACTTC. Translating gives CASSTTGTSREQYF.

This clone appeared a single time. The chain carries TRBV5-1 and TRBJ2-7, with 11 nucleotides matching TRBD2. Per the germline V gene, CDR1 is SGHRS and CDR2 is YFSETQ. V was clipped by 1 base and J by 5 bases; unmatched bases: 8. The CDR3 sequence is 16 residues long. Written as DNA, the CDR3 is TGCGCCAGCAGCTTGAAACAGTTACTAGCGGGAGACGAGCAGTACTTC. It encodes CASSLKQLLAGDEQYF.

This clone was recorded at least ten times. At the DNA level, this CDR3 is encoded by other sequences in the same sample as well. The genes are TRBV29-1 and TRBJ2-7; D is uncertain. The V and J ends lost 4 bases and 2 bases respectively, with 9 bases between them. This CDR3 region has 12 residues. Per germline, CDR1 SQVTM and CDR2 ANQGSEA. The CDR3 loop is CSVGVGTYEQYF. For the CDR3, the DNA is TGCAGCGTTGGGGTCGGTACCTACGAGCAGTACTTC.

The rearrangement uses TRBV2 and TRBJ2-5; the D gene could be TRBD1 or TRBD2 (5 bases each). Germline CDR1 is SNHLY and CDR2 is FYNNEI. The CDR3 totals 13 residues. V gave up 4 bases and J gave up 5 bases, with 11 bases separating them. DNA of the CDR3: TGTGCCAGCAGTGGGGGGTTACGGGAGACCCAGTACTTC. Amino acid sequence: CASSGGLRETQYF.

V is TRBV11-2 and J is TRBJ1-2; a possible D gene is TRBD1 (5 bases). The CDR3 spans 13 residues. Trimming left V 8 bases short and J 8 bases short, with 18 bases between. Germline V lookup: CDR1 SGHAT, CDR2 FQNNGV. For the CDR3, the DNA is TGTGCCAGCGGGACGGCAAGGGGAACGGGCTACACCTTC. Amino acids: CASGTARGTGYTF.

The chain employs TRBV2 and TRBJ1-5; TRBD1 aligns across 9 bases. Germline V gene lookup returns CDR1 SNHLY and CDR2 FYNNEI. J lost 4 bases, V lost 9 bases, and 7 bases had no gene match. This CDR3 spans 14 amino acids. The DNA of the CDR3 is TGTGCCAGTAGTCAAGACAGGGGGAATCAGCCCCAGCATTTT. It yields the protein CASSQDRGNQPQHF.

The chain recombines TRBV11-2 with TRBJ1-3; the D is unclear. The germline V gene encodes CDR1 SGHAT and CDR2 FQNNGV. The CDR3 runs 15 residues. V was pared by 0 bases and J by 0 bases, with 6 bases between. CDR3 protein: CASSLDLGSGNTIYF. The CDR3 coding sequence is TGTGCCAGCAGCTTAGATTTAGGCTCTGGAAACACCATATATTTT.

V is TRBV2 and J is TRBJ1-3; unclear D gene. Germline assignment: CDR1 SNHLY and CDR2 FYNNEI. V was clipped by 1 base and J by 7 bases, with 17 bases between them. This CDR3 has 16 amino acids. The CDR3, as DNA: TGTGCCAGCAGTGAAGTGGCCAGCCTGTTGAGGAACACCATATATTTT. It codes for CASSEVASLLRNTIYF.

The J gene is TRBJ2-7, the V gene TRBV6-1; possibly TRBD1 or TRBD2 for D (5 bases each). The germline V gene encodes CDR1 MNHNS and CDR2 SASEGT. The CDR3 sequence is 17 residues long. V was cut by 0 bases and J by 5 bases, with 20 bases left in between. CDR3 protein: CASSEALIPGPGNEQYF. CDR3 in DNA: TGTGCCAGCAGTGAAGCGTTGATACCGGGACCCGGAAACGAGCAGTACTTC.

The chain has TRBV7-8 and TRBJ1-5; TRBD1 is a possible D gene (6 bases). The length of the CDR3 is 19 residues. Germline-derived CDR1 and CDR2 are SGHVS and FQNEAQ. The ends were cut back, 5 bases at V and 4 bases at J, with 27 bases in the middle. In DNA, the CDR3 is TGTGCCAGCAGCGGGGCACCCGTGTGGGGGGGCTCTAGTAATCAGCCCCAGCATTTT. Translated: CASSGAPVWGGSSNQPQHF.

The chain employs TRBV28 and TRBJ1-2; 8 nucleotides match TRBD1. CDR1 is MDHEN, CDR2 SYDVKM, per germline. This CDR3 has 14 amino acids. The V gene end was trimmed by 3 bases and the J gene end by 8 bases; junction bases not matched to a gene: 8. The CDR3 loop reads CASSLGQEEKGYTF. CDR3 coding DNA: TGTGCCAGCAGTTTGGGACAGGAGGAGAAAGGCTACACCTTC.

The V gene is TRBV5-1, the J gene TRBJ1-1; D possibly corresponds to TRBD1 (5 bases). The CDR3 is 13 amino acids. Germline V gives CDR1 SGHRS, CDR2 YFSETQ. Trimming pared 4 bases from V and 4 bases from J, leaving 11 bases between. CDR3 in DNA: TGCGCCAGCAGCCCGGCGGGGGGCACTGAAGCTTTCTTT. The encoded protein is CASSPAGGTEAFF.

The CDR3 nucleotides are TGTGCCAGCAGTTCGATCAGGGTTCCAGATACGCAGTATTTT. Amino acids: CASSSIRVPDTQYF. The V and J genes are TRBV28 and TRBJ2-3; possibly TRBD1 for D (5 bases). The CDR3 runs 14 residues. CDR1 and CDR2 from the germline V gene are MDHEN and SYDVKM. With 4 bases removed from V and 4 bases from J, the gap between germline ends came to 12 bases.

The V and J genes are TRBV9 and TRBJ1-2, with D possibly TRBD1 on 6 matching bases. The germline V and J ends were trimmed by 4 bases and 8 bases, with 21 bases remaining between them. This CDR3 has 15 amino acids. Germline assignment: CDR1 SGDLS and CDR2 YYNGEE. CDR3 bases: TGTGCCAGCAGCCTCCCGGGCGAGGGGGTCGAGGGCTACACCTTC. Translating gives CASSLPGEGVEGYTF.

The sample holds many counts of this clone. This sequence joins TRBV6-6 and TRBJ2-5, with D possibly called TRBD1 or TRBD2 (5 bases each). Trimming stripped 4 bases from V and 5 bases from J, with 14 bases between. CDR3 length: 14 amino acids. CDR1 and CDR2 from the germline V gene are MNHNY and SVGAGI (reference sequence). The DNA of the CDR3 is TGTGCCAGCAGTTTCGGGACGTATGCGGAGACCCAGTACTTC. It translates to CASSFGTYAETQYF.

V and J are TRBV5-4 and TRBJ1-2; D is unresolved. CDR1 and CDR2 (germline): SGHNT, YYREEE (reference sequence). The CDR3 consists of 15 residues. The V end was cut by 3 bases, the J end by 3 bases, with 15 bases between. CDR3 DNA sequence: TGTGCCAGCAGCTCGTTGTCGGGTCGGGACTATGGCTACACCTTC. The encoded protein is CASSSLSGRDYGYTF.

The chain uses TRBV6-1 and TRBJ2-3, with 8 positions matching TRBD1. The germline V gene has CDR1 MNHNS and CDR2 SASEGT. Germline trimming cut 4 bases from V and 1 base from J; bases unmatched to any gene: 7. The CDR3 extends over 16 amino acids. The CDR3 DNA reads TGTGCCAGCAGTGCGACAGGGGTTCTTGGCACAGATACGCAGTATTTT. Its protein product is CASSATGVLGTDTQYF.

This clone was picked up a small number of times. J is TRBJ1-1 and V is TRBV27; D gene uncertain. CDR3 length: 13 amino acids. The V end lost 5 bases, the J end lost 4 bases, and 11 bases lay between the germline ends. Germline CDR1 is MNHEY and CDR2 is SMNVEV (reference sequence). CDR3 coding DNA: TGTGCCAGCAGTACCCGTATGGGCACTGAAGCTTTCTTT. Translation gives CASSTRMGTEAFF.

The rearrangement links TRBV11-2 to TRBJ2-7; 9 bases map to TRBD1. This CDR3 has 15 amino acids. V was pared by 2 bases and J by 4 bases, with 6 bases of the junction left unmatched. Germline V lookup: CDR1 SGHAT, CDR2 FQNNGV. CDR3: CASSLPGQGIYEQYF. CDR3 nucleotide sequence: TGTGCCAGCAGCTTACCGGGACAGGGCATATACGAGCAGTACTTC. Filled out from reference TRBV11-2 and TRBJ2-7, the complete variable domain reads EAGVAQSPRYKIIEKRQSVAFWCNPISGHATLYWYQQILGQGPKLLIQFQNNGVVDDSQLPKDRFSAERLKGVDSTLKIQPAKLEDSAVYLCASSLPGQGIYEQYFGPGTRLTVT.

The chain carries TRBV10-3 and TRBJ2-2; D is unresolved. The germline V gene encodes CDR1 ENHRY and CDR2 SYGVKD. The V and J ends lost 8 bases and 1 base respectively, with 8 bases between them. The CDR3 is 13 residues long. This CDR3 is CAIEGRNTGELFF. DNA for the CDR3: TGTGCCATCGAAGGTAGGAACACCGGGGAGCTGTTTTTT.